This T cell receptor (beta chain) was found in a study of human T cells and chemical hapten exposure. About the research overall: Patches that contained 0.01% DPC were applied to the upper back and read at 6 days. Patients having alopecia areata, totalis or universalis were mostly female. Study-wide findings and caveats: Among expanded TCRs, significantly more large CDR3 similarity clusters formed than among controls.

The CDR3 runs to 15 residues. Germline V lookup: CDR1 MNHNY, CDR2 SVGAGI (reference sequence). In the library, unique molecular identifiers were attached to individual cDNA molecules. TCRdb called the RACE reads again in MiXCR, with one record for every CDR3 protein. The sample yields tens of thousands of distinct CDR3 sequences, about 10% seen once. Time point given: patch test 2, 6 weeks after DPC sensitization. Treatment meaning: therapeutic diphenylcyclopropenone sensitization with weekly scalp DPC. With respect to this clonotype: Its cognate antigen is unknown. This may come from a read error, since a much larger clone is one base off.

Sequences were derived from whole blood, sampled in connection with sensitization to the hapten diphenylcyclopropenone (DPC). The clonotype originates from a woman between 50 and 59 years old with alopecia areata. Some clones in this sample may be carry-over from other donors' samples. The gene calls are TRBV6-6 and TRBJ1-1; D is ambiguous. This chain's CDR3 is CASNYVGSMNTEAFF. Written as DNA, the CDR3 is TGTGCCAGCAATTACGTTGGGAGCATGAACACTGAAGCTTTCTTT.